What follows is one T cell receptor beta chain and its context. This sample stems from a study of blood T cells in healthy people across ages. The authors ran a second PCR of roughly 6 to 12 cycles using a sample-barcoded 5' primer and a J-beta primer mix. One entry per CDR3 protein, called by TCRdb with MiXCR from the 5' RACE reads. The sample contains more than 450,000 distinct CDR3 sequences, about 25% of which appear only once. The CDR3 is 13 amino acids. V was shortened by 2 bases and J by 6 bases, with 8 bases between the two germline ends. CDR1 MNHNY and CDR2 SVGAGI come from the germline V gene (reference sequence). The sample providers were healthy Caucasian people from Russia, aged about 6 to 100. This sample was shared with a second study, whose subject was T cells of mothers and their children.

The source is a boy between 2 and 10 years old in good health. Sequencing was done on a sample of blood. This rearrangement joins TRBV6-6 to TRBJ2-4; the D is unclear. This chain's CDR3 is CASSYDGLNIQYF. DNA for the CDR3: TGTGCCAGCAGTTACGATGGTTTAAACATTCAGTACTTC.